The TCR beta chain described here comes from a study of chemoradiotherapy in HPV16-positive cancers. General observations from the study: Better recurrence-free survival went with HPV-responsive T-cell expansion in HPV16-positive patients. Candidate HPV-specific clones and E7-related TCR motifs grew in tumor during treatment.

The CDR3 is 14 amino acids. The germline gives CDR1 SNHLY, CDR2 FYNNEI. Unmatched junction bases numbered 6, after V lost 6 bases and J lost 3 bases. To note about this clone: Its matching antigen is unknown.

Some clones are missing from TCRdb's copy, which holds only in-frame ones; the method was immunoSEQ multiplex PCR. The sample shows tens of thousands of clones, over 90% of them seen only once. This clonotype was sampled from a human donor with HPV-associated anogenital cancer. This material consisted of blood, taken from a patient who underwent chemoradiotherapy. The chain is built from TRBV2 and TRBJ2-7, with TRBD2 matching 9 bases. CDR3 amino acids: CASSLRLADYEQYF. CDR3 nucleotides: TGTGCCAGCAGCCTACGACTAGCGGACTACGAGCAGTACTTC.